This TCR beta chain was profiled in a study of Ad26.COV2.S vaccination and SARS-CoV-2 variants (dated by TCRdb to the early 2020s). Turning to the overall study: Donors in the vaccine arm were drawn from COV1001, a phase I-IIa trial of Ad26.COV2.S in healthy adults that was multicentre, randomized, double-blind and placebo-controlled. Ad26.COV2.S was given intramuscularly at 5x10^10 or 1x10^11 viral particles, as a single shot or as two shots 56 days apart. TCRbeta repertoire sequencing was used to assess the specificity and breadth of SARS-CoV-2-reactive T cell receptors after Ad26.COV2.S vaccination. A total of about 30 samples were included in the TCR-sequenced set, comprising 19 Ad26.COV2.S vaccine recipients, 5 placebo recipients and 8 SARS-CoV-2 convalescent individuals. Trial participants were randomized into five groups of five, in which low-dose or high-dose Ad26.COV2.S was given once or twice, or placebo was given on both occasions. Blinding of investigators to trial group allocation was maintained during experiments and outcome assessment.

Of note for this clone: Its antigen is still unknown. It has no much larger one-base neighbor in the sample; base qualities were not kept.

Per the publication, the treatment or condition label means: some 19 received Ad26.COV2.S at low or high dose, single or two shots; a few received placebo; per-sample allocation not given. Repertoires of vaccine and placebo recipients were sequenced from samples taken on day 63 after the first injection. Cohort 1b enrolled about two dozen adults aged 18-55 years at a single site in Boston, USA, between 29 July and 7 August 2020. Ad26.COV2.S was a replication-incompetent adenovirus type 26 vector expressing a prefusion-stabilized SARS-CoV-2 spike protein from the original Wuhan strain. Overall results and qualifications from the work: The authors noted that the TCR breadth and depth analyses may have underestimated total T cell responses. The study was not powered for comparison of responses between vaccine doses or regimens. Compared with placebo recipients, Ad26.COV2.S recipients showed higher spike-specific TCR breadth (P = 0.0014). Vaccine and placebo recipients had comparable non-spike TCR breadth, which fits with the vaccine containing only spike. Substantial breadth of spike-specific CD8+ and CD4+ T cell responses was reported after vaccination.

The immunoSEQ Assay was used to sequence TCRbeta CDR3 regions. After extraction, genomic DNA underwent amplification by bias-controlled multiplex PCR, followed by high-throughput sequencing. Concerning the study's data processing: To quantify the absolute abundance of every unique TCRbeta CDR3 region, sequences were collapsed and filtered. T cell fraction was estimated by normalizing TCRbeta template counts to usable DNA, which was measured by amplifying reference genes present in all nucleated cells. Repertoire TCRs were annotated as SARS-CoV-2-specific by exact matching of V gene, CDR3 amino acid sequence and J gene to a known reactive TCR set. The reference SARS-CoV-2 TCR set was derived from MIRA and filtered for enrichment in COVID-19-positive ImmuneCODE repertoires, a step that removed public or cross-reactive TCRs. Drawing on the MIRA antigens, annotated TCRs were analysed further at the level of specific ORF or position within ORF. Depth was the summed frequency of annotated unique rearrangements, while breadth was defined as annotated unique rearrangements over total unique productive rearrangements. TCR breadth was compared between groups using two-sided Wilcoxon rank-sum tests. TCRdb provides this immuneACCESS table in a form limited to in-frame rearrangements. Some clones are lacking; in checked studies, under half of them reflect an unresolved V gene, and why the rest are absent is not known. The DNA gave D and trimming, while V, J and clone size come from that table. For this sample there are about 680,000 clones; around 89% appear just once. The ten largest clonotypes hold nearly 1.5% of the sample.

The CDR3 runs 16 residues from the cysteine to the phenylalanine. Only the CDR3 DNA stays, 48 bases, in frame from base 1. The receptor chain draws on TRBV21-1 and TRBJ1-1. TRBV21-1 is noted as a pseudogene. Source: peripheral blood, taken in a trial of Ad26.COV2.S vaccine versus placebo. The sequence came from a person between 18 and 60 years old who received the Ad26.COV2.S COVID-19 vaccine or a placebo. The CDR3 protein sequence reads: CASSKRLPGLHTEAFF. The DNA sequence is as follows: TGTGCCAGCAGCAAACGCTTACCCGGCCTACACACTGAAGCTTTCTTT.